The 26 T cell receptor beta chains in this list originate from one sample, sequenced in a study of cytomegalovirus exposure and HLA in healthy donors. A multiplex PCR was run with 60 Vbeta primers and 13 Jbeta primers. Some clones are missing from TCRdb's copy, which holds only in-frame ones; the method was immunoSEQ multiplex PCR. The sample records some 200,000 clones, around 83% being singletons. Sequencing was done on a sample of PBMCs. These receptor sequences come from a man aged 45-65 years in good health and CMV-seronegative.

The chain employs TRBV5-5 and TRBJ2-5; TRBD1 agrees at 9 bases. The V gene end was trimmed by 4 bases and the J gene end by 5 bases; junction bases not matched to a gene: 6. The CDR3 is 14 amino acids. Looked up from germline, CDR1 is SGHKS and CDR2 is YYEKEE (reference sequence). The CDR3 is CASSDAGTGETQYF. The CDR3, as DNA: TGTGCCAGCAGCGACGCCGGGACAGGGGAGACCCAGTACTTC. Looking up the rest from reference TRBV5-5 and TRBJ2-5 gives the full variable domain: DAGVTQSPTHLIKTRGQQVTLRCSPISGHKSVSWYQQVLGQGPQFIFQYYEKEERGRGNFPDRFSARQFPNYSSELNVNALLLGDSALYLCASSDAGTGETQYFGPGTRLLVL.

The chain recombines TRBV6-1 with TRBJ2-5; 7 bases fit TRBD2. The DNA end is a closer match to TRBJ2-7, so the J assignment may be wrong. The germline V gene encodes CDR1 MNHNS and CDR2 SASEGT. This CDR3 is built from 13 residues. The CDR3 sequence is CASRGRGSYEQYF. CDR3 DNA sequence: TGTGCCAGCAGGGGGAGGGGCTCCTACGAGCAGTACTTC.

The chain recombines TRBV5-8 with TRBJ2-3; D not resolved. Germline V lookup: CDR1 SGHTS, CDR2 YDEGEE. Between the trimmed V and J ends, which lost 1 base and 1 base, there was a span of 4 bases. The CDR3 runs to 13 residues. CDR3 region: CASSLPGTDTQYF. In nucleotides, the CDR3 is TGTGCCAGCAGCTTGCCTGGCACAGATACGCAGTATTTT.

In its sample, this clone was seen once. The chain links TRBV11-2 to TRBJ2-4; 10 nucleotides match TRBD2. The germline V gene encodes CDR1 SGHAT and CDR2 FQNNGV. After removal of 5 bases from V and 7 bases from J, the junction contained 14 bases not matched to a gene. The CDR3 length is 17 residues. Here the CDR3 DNA reads TGTGCCAGCAGCATCCGAACACTCGGACTAGCGGTTAACATTCAGTACTTC. Protein sequence: CASSIRTLGLAVNIQYF.

This clone appeared a single time. The chain joins TRBV6-5 to TRBJ2-2, with TRBD1 matching 8 bases. Germline V lookup: CDR1 MNHEY, CDR2 SVGAGI. The CDR3 length is 15 residues. V lost 4 bases to trimming and J lost 0 bases; unmatched junction nucleotides: 1. The CDR3 DNA reads as TGTGCCAGCAGTTCGACAGGGGCGAACACCGGGGAGCTGTTTTTT. Translated, it gives CASSSTGANTGELFF.

The chain couples TRBV4-2 to TRBJ2-5; 9 bases match TRBD1. Germline trimming cut 1 base from V and 4 bases from J; bases unmatched to any gene: 4. This CDR3 comprises 15 residues. Germline CDR1 is LGHNA and CDR2 is YNFKEQ. CDR3: CASSQGDRGRETQYF. The CDR3 DNA reads as TGTGCCAGCAGCCAAGGTGACAGGGGGAGAGAGACCCAGTACTTC.

The chain has TRBV6-6 and TRBJ2-7; D is uncertain. Trimming shortened V by 0 bases and J by 11 bases, and 14 bases separated the two germline ends. CDR1 and CDR2 from the germline V gene are MNHNY and SVGAGI (reference sequence). The CDR3 runs 13 residues. CDR3: CASSYSGVGWKYF. The DNA of the CDR3 is TGTGCCAGCAGTTACTCGGGCGTCGGATGGAAGTACTTC.

The V and J genes are TRBV6-1 and TRBJ2-7; the match to TRBD2 covers 9 bases. Germline CDR1 is MNHNS and CDR2 is SASEGT. V shed 4 bases, J shed 2 bases, and the junction held 3 bases outside the gene matches. This CDR3 has 14 residues. The CDR3 DNA reads TGTGCCAGCAGTGCGCTAGCGGGGACCTACGAGCAGTACTTC. Its protein product is CASSALAGTYEQYF.

The V call is TRBV27, the J call TRBJ2-7; 10 bases fit TRBD2. J gave up 8 bases and V 5 bases, and 6 bases lay outside the gene matches. CDR3 size: 13 residues. CDR1 and CDR2 (germline): MNHEY, SMNVEV (reference sequence). CDR3 DNA: TGTGCCAGCAGTCCCAGCGGGGGGGCCAAGCAGTACTTC. Its translation is CASSPSGGAKQYF.

The CDR3 coding sequence is TGTGCCAGCAGTGACACACAGGGGGCCACCGGGGAGCTGTTTTTT. This codes for CASSDTQGATGELFF. The V call is TRBV6-4, the J call TRBJ2-2, with 9 bases fitting TRBD1. Germline assignment: CDR1 MRHNA and CDR2 SNTAGT. With 2 bases clipped from V and 4 bases from J, the junction kept 2 bases outside the gene matches. The CDR3 contains 15 residues.

This clone was seen only a few times. The rearrangement uses TRBV18 and TRBJ2-7; tentatively, D is TRBD1 (6 bases). Between the trimmed V and J ends, which lost 1 base and 3 bases, there was a span of 16 bases. Germline V gene lookup returns CDR1 KGHSH and CDR2 LQKENI. The CDR3 consists of 16 residues. Here the CDR3 DNA reads TGTGCCAGCTCACCACTTTCTTCAGGGGAAGGCTACGAGCAGTACTTC. Its protein product is CASSPLSSGEGYEQYF.

The genes are TRBV28 and TRBJ2-7, with 12 bases matching TRBD2. Germline assignment: CDR1 MDHEN and CDR2 SYDVKM. CDR3 length equals 14 residues. V dropped 6 bases and J dropped 3; count of bases not matched to a gene: 3. The CDR3 region is CASRASGRVYEQYF. In DNA, the CDR3 is TGTGCCAGCAGAGCTAGCGGGAGGGTCTACGAGCAGTACTTC.

The CDR3 here is CASSLFGQGYNEQFF. The CDR3 DNA is TGTGCCAGCAGCTTATTCGGACAGGGGTACAATGAGCAGTTCTTC. The chain couples TRBV7-6 to TRBJ2-1; TRBD1 agrees at 9 bases. Germline CDR1 and CDR2: SGHVS and FNYEAQ. Trimming at V came to 2 bases and at J to 4 bases, leaving 3 bases not matched to a gene. The CDR3 is 15 amino acids.

This chain joins TRBV6-5 and TRBJ1-4, with TRBD1 identical over 10 bases. Germline lookup yields CDR1 MNHEY and CDR2 SVGAGI. Unmatched junction bases numbered 1, after V lost 5 bases and J lost 4 bases. The CDR3 spans 14 residues. The CDR3 region is CASSGTGDNEKLFF. CDR3 nucleotides: TGTGCCAGCAGTGGGACAGGGGATAATGAAAAACTGTTTTTT.

V and J are TRBV10-3 and TRBJ2-4; D unclear. Trimming pared 6 bases from V and 0 bases from J, leaving 18 bases between. The CDR3 runs 17 residues. The germline V gene encodes CDR1 ENHRY and CDR2 SYGVKD. CDR3 region: CAISPAWADLAKNIQYF. The DNA for the CDR3 is TGTGCCATCAGCCCCGCTTGGGCTGATCTAGCCAAAAACATTCAGTACTTC.

The chain carries TRBV7-9 and TRBJ2-7; TRBD1 agrees at 11 bases. The CDR3 length is 15 residues. Germline lookup yields CDR1 SEHNR and CDR2 FQNEAQ (reference sequence). The J segment lost 2 bases and the V segment lost 5 bases, leaving 5 bases of the junction unmatched. The CDR3 bases are TGTGCCAGCAGCCCACGGGACAGGGGGGCCTACGAGCAGTACTTC. It is translated as CASSPRDRGAYEQYF.

The chain combines TRBV5-1 with TRBJ1-5, with 8 bases that match TRBD1. After removal of 4 bases from V and 13 bases from J, the junction contained 10 bases not matched to a gene. CDR1 and CDR2 (germline): SGHRS, YFSETQ. The CDR3 is made up of 13 amino acids. CDR3 DNA sequence: TGCGCCAGCAGCCTAGAAGCCGGGACAGGACAGCATTTT. This codes for CASSLEAGTGQHF.

The genes are TRBV9 and TRBJ1-5; no firm D call. The V end lost 0 bases, the J end lost 7 bases, and 14 bases lay between the germline ends. The V gene's germline CDR1 is SGDLS and CDR2 YYNGEE. The CDR3 has 15 residues. CDR3 region: CASSVGTGREQPQHF. The DNA of the CDR3 is TGTGCCAGCAGCGTAGGAACCGGGAGGGAGCAGCCCCAGCATTTT.

The chain joins TRBV7-2 to TRBJ1-5; D call uncertain. The CDR3 covers 15 residues. CDR1 is SGHTA, CDR2 FQGNSA, per germline. V was cut by 5 bases and J by 3 bases, with 14 bases left in between. The CDR3: CASSPPRGVNQPQHF. CDR3 DNA: TGTGCCAGCAGCCCCCCGCGGGGAGTCAATCAGCCCCAGCATTTT.

The V call is TRBV6-6, the J call TRBJ2-5, with TRBD2 matching 10 bases. The V gene's germline CDR1 is MNHNY and CDR2 SVGAGI (reference sequence). The junction had 7 bases not matched to a gene; V was cut back by 4 bases and J by 5 bases. There are 15 residues in the CDR3. CDR3 coding DNA: TGTGCCAGCAGTTCCCAGCGGGGGGGCCAGGAGACCCAGTACTTC. Amino acids: CASSSQRGGQETQYF.

The CDR3 loop reads CASSPFGPSGNTGELFF. CDR3 coding DNA: TGTGCCAGCAGCCCCTTCGGTCCTAGCGGAAACACCGGGGAGCTGTTTTTT. V gene TRBV7-2 combines with J gene TRBJ2-2, with TRBD2 matching 7 bases. Trimming at V came to 5 bases and at J to 2 bases, leaving 11 bases not matched to a gene. Germline V CDR1 and CDR2: SGHTA, FQGNSA. The CDR3 covers 17 residues. Filled out from reference TRBV7-2 and TRBJ2-2, the complete variable domain reads GAGVSQSPSNKVTEKGKDVELRCDPISGHTALYWYRQSLGQGLEFLIYFQGNSAPDKSGLPSDRFSAERTGGSVSTLTIQRTQQEDSAVYLCASSPFGPSGNTGELFFGEGSRLTVL.

V usage is TRBV19 and J usage is TRBJ1-5; D gene ambiguous. The V and J ends lost 5 bases and 4 bases respectively, with 9 bases between them. This CDR3 region has 13 residues. The germline V gene has CDR1 LNHDA and CDR2 SQIVND (reference sequence). The CDR3 DNA reads TGTGCCAGTAGTTCCCAGTTTAATCAGCCCCAGCATTTT. It yields the protein CASSSQFNQPQHF.

V gene TRBV5-1 combines with J gene TRBJ2-5, with TRBD2 matching 11 bases. The end of the DNA is better explained by TRBJ2-7, so the J call may be wrong. Germline V gene lookup returns CDR1 SGHRS and CDR2 YFSETQ. The length of the CDR3 is 15 residues. The CDR3 region has the DNA TGCGCCAGCAGCTTGGTAGCGGGAGGGACCTACGAGCAGTACTTC. This translates into CASSLVAGGTYEQYF.

The CDR3: CASSSWTSATDTQYF. DNA of the CDR3: TGTGCCAGCAGCTCCTGGACTAGCGCCACAGATACGCAGTATTTT. The gene calls are TRBV7-8 and TRBJ2-3; TRBD2 matches at 9 bases. The trim removed 4 bases at V and 2 bases at J, leaving 4 bases unmatched. Per the germline V gene, CDR1 is SGHVS and CDR2 is FQNEAQ. The CDR3 spans 15 residues.

CDR3 loop: CASSLTFGGSGANVLTF. CDR3 coding DNA: TGTGCCAGCAGCTTAACGTTCGGGGGCTCTGGGGCCAACGTCCTGACTTTC. The chain recombines TRBV7-3 with TRBJ2-6; D might be TRBD2 (6 bases). V lost 0 bases, J lost 0 bases, and 9 bases lay in between. CDR3 size: 17 residues. Germline-derived CDR1 and CDR2 are SGHTA and FQGTGA.

The chain uses TRBV2 and TRBJ2-3; 9 bases are shared with TRBD2. The J segment lost 1 base and the V segment lost 5 bases, leaving 1 base of the junction unmatched. The germline gives CDR1 SNHLY, CDR2 FYNNEI. The CDR3 is made up of 14 amino acids. CDR3 sequence (DNA): TGTGCCAGCAGTCGACTAGCGGGCACAGATACGCAGTATTTT. Its protein product is CASSRLAGTDTQYF.